The rows below give T cell receptor beta chains drawn from one sample of a study of human T cells and chemical hapten exposure. TCRdb reanalysed the 5' RACE reads using MiXCR and keeps one entry per CDR3 protein. The table shows around 100,000 distinct CDR3 sequences, with approximately 19% occurring only once. These receptors came from a human donor in good health. CDR3s include the opening cysteine and the closing phenylalanine or tryptophan. Fields, in order: V gene, J gene, D gene, clone size, CDR3 DNA, CDR3 protein. The D gene is left open where the match is weak. The size field is filled for only some rows; it gives once, few, many or a size class.

V: TRBV4-1; J: TRBJ1-2; D: -; size: -; DNA: TGCGCCAGCAGCCAAGACGGGTACGGCTACACCTTC; CDR3: CASSQDGYGYTF
V: TRBV28; J: TRBJ2-7; D: -; size: few; DNA: TGTGCCAGCAAAGACAGTCTAACCTACGAGCAGTACTTC; CDR3: CASKDSLTYEQYF
V: TRBV5-1; J: TRBJ2-5; D: -; size: few; DNA: TGCGCCAGCAGCTTGGCAGTCCGAGAGACCCAGTACTTC; CDR3: CASSLAVRETQYF
V: TRBV20-1; J: TRBJ2-1; D: TRBD2; size: -; DNA: TGCAGTGCTAGAGATCCCGCTAGCGGGAGGGGTTGGGGGCAGTTCTTC; CDR3: CSARDPASGRGWGQFF
V: TRBV30; J: TRBJ2-1; D: TRBD2; size: -; DNA: TGTGCCTGGAGGGGGACTAGCGGGGAGGTCTACAATGAGCAGTTCTTC; CDR3: CAWRGTSGEVYNEQFF
V: TRBV7-6; J: TRBJ2-7; D: TRBD2; size: few; DNA: TGTGCCAGCAGCCCAATAGCGGGAGGCAACGAGCAGTACTTC; CDR3: CASSPIAGGNEQYF
V: TRBV6-5; J: TRBJ2-5; D: -; size: few; DNA: TGTGCCAGCAGTTACTATGGTAGCGGAGAGACCCAGTACTTC; CDR3: CASSYYGSGETQYF
V: TRBV10-3; J: TRBJ2-3; D: -; size: -; DNA: TGTGCCATCAGTGATCCAGGCCCTACAGATACGCAGTATTTT; CDR3: CAISDPGPTDTQYF
V: TRBV20-1; J: TRBJ1-2; D: TRBD1; size: -; DNA: TGCAGTGCTAGTGGACAGGTTCGGGGCTACACCTTC; CDR3: CSASGQVRGYTF
V: TRBV11-2; J: TRBJ2-2; D: TRBD2; size: -; DNA: TGTGCCAGCAGCCTCCGGCTAGCGGGCACCGGGGAGCTGTTTTTT; CDR3: CASSLRLAGTGELFF
V: TRBV6-1; J: TRBJ1-4; D: TRBD1; size: -; DNA: TGTGCCAGCAGCGCCCTGGGGGGACAGGGGGTCGGTGGTAATGAGAAACTGTTTTTT; CDR3: CASSALGGQGVGGNEKLFF
V: TRBV29-1; J: TRBJ2-7; D: TRBD1; size: few; DNA: TGCAGCGTTGAAAAGACAGGGGTCCCGTACTTC; CDR3: CSVEKTGVPYF
V: TRBV28; J: TRBJ2-1; D: -; size: -; DNA: TGTGCCAGCGGGTCCGGGGGAACCCCGAATGAGCAGTTCTTC; CDR3: CASGSGGTPNEQFF
V: TRBV28; J: TRBJ2-7; D: -; size: -; DNA: TGTGCCAGCAGTTTGAGTCAGAGCTCCTACGAGCAGTACTTC; CDR3: CASSLSQSSYEQYF
V: TRBV3-1; J: TRBJ1-2; D: TRBD1; size: once; DNA: TGTGCCAGCAGCCAAAGGCTCAGGGGGCGCGTCGGAAACTACACCTTC; CDR3: CASSQRLRGRVGNYTF
V: TRBV9; J: TRBJ2-7; D: TRBD1; size: few; DNA: TGTGCCAGCAGCGGTACCGGGACAGGGGTCTACGAGCAGTACTTC; CDR3: CASSGTGTGVYEQYF
V: TRBV10-3; J: TRBJ2-3; D: -; size: few; DNA: TGTGCCATCAGTATTGGTAGCACAGATACGCAGTATTTT; CDR3: CAISIGSTDTQYF
V: TRBV19; J: TRBJ1-2; D: -; size: few; DNA: TGTGCCAGTAGTATAGGGCTGGCAGGCGATGGCTACACCTTC; CDR3: CASSIGLAGDGYTF
V: TRBV20-1; J: TRBJ2-7; D: -; size: few; DNA: TGCAGTGCTAGGGCTGCGGACTTATCGTACGAGCAGTACTTC; CDR3: CSARAADLSYEQYF
V: TRBV28; J: TRBJ1-4; D: -; size: -; DNA: TGTGCCAGCAGTTCCGGACTACGGGAACTGTTTTTT; CDR3: CASSSGLRELFF
V: TRBV5-6; J: TRBJ1-1; D: -; size: few; DNA: TGTGCCAGCAGCTTCGAGGGTTCTCTTAAAGCTTTCTTT; CDR3: CASSFEGSLKAFF
V: TRBV5-6; J: TRBJ1-1; D: -; size: -; DNA: TGTGCCAGCAGCTTGCCCCAGGGAGACACTGAAGCTTTCTTT; CDR3: CASSLPQGDTEAFF
V: TRBV6-6; J: TRBJ1-3; D: -; size: -; DNA: TGTGCCAGCAGCCCGGGCAGGAGCTCTGGAAACACCATATATTTT; CDR3: CASSPGRSSGNTIYF
V: TRBV6-5; J: TRBJ1-3; D: -; size: few; DNA: TGTGCCAGCAGCCCGGTCCAGGACCACTCTGGAAACACCATATATTTT; CDR3: CASSPVQDHSGNTIYF
V: TRBV11-1; J: TRBJ1-2; D: -; size: -; DNA: TGTGGCAGCAGCTTAACAGGGCCTAACTATGGCTACACCTTC; CDR3: CGSSLTGPNYGYTF
V: TRBV11-2; J: TRBJ2-1; D: TRBD2; size: -; DNA: TGTGCCAGCAGCTTAGATGGGGCTAGCGGTCATGAGCAGTTCTTC; CDR3: CASSLDGASGHEQFF
V: TRBV7-3; J: TRBJ2-6; D: -; size: -; DNA: TGTGCCAGCAGCTTAACAGGGGGGGGCAATACTGGGGCCAACGTCCTGACTTTC; CDR3: CASSLTGGGNTGANVLTF
V: TRBV5-1; J: TRBJ1-1; D: -; size: -; DNA: TGCGCCAGCAGCTTGGTTTCGGTTGGCACTGAAGCTTTCTTT; CDR3: CASSLVSVGTEAFF
V: TRBV28; J: TRBJ1-2; D: TRBD1; size: -; DNA: TGTGCCAGCAGTTTGACAGGGGTCTTTGGTGGCTACACCTTC; CDR3: CASSLTGVFGGYTF
V: TRBV20-1; J: TRBJ2-3; D: -; size: -; DNA: TGCAGTGCTGTACAGGGAACAGATACGCAGTATTTT; CDR3: CSAVQGTDTQYF
V: TRBV7-8; J: TRBJ1-1; D: -; size: -; DNA: TGTGCCAGCAGCTTGGTTCCGGGGATCACTGAAGCTTTCTTT; CDR3: CASSLVPGITEAFF
V: TRBV11-3; J: TRBJ2-7; D: TRBD1; size: few; DNA: TGTGCCAGCAGCCCCGGGCGGACAGGGCGCTACGAGCAGTACTTC; CDR3: CASSPGRTGRYEQYF
V: TRBV29-1; J: TRBJ2-3; D: TRBD2; size: -; DNA: TGCAGCGTTGCGGCTAGCGGGAGGGCCACGACAGATACGCAGTATTTT; CDR3: CSVAASGRATTDTQYF
V: TRBV3-1; J: TRBJ2-5; D: -; size: -; DNA: TGTGCCAGCAGCCAAACCGAGACCCAGTACTTC; CDR3: CASSQTETQYF
V: TRBV25-1; J: TRBJ2-1; D: -; size: few; DNA: TGTGCCAGCAGTGAAACCAACTCCTACAATGAGCAGTTCTTC; CDR3: CASSETNSYNEQFF
V: TRBV7-9; J: TRBJ1-1; D: -; size: many; DNA: TGTGCCAGCAGCACGTCTCTTGGGGTCTCGGCTGAAGCTTTCTTT; CDR3: CASSTSLGVSAEAFF
V: TRBV29-1; J: TRBJ2-1; D: TRBD2; size: -; DNA: TGCAGCGTTCCAGTGGCTAGCGGGTTTAGGGGGAATGAGCAGTTCTTC; CDR3: CSVPVASGFRGNEQFF
V: TRBV29-1; J: TRBJ1-5; D: -; size: few; DNA: TGCAGCGTTTCTATGGCTAGCAATCAGCCCCAGCATTTT; CDR3: CSVSMASNQPQHF
V: TRBV28; J: TRBJ1-3; D: -; size: -; DNA: TGTGCCAGCAGTTTATGGGGGCCCGGGCAGGGGCTCTCTGGAAACACCATATATTTT; CDR3: CASSLWGPGQGLSGNTIYF
V: TRBV6-2/TRBV6-3; J: TRBJ1-6; D: -; size: few; DNA: TGTGCCAGCAGGGGAGGGACCTCAGGTTCACCCCTCCACTTT; CDR3: CASRGGTSGSPLHF
V: TRBV11-2; J: TRBJ2-1; D: TRBD2; size: few; DNA: TGTGCCAGCAGCTTAGAAGGTACGACTAGCGGCTCCTACAATGAGCAGTTCTTC; CDR3: CASSLEGTTSGSYNEQFF
V: TRBV7-9; J: TRBJ1-3; D: -; size: -; DNA: TGTGCCAGCAGCCCCACCAGGACCACCTCTGGAAACACCATATATTTT; CDR3: CASSPTRTTSGNTIYF
V: TRBV20-1; J: TRBJ1-5; D: -; size: few; DNA: TGCAGTGCTATTGATCCGGAGGGGGATCAGCCCCAGCATTTT; CDR3: CSAIDPEGDQPQHF
V: TRBV6-2/TRBV6-3; J: TRBJ2-3; D: TRBD1; size: -; DNA: TGTGCCAGCAGGACAGGGACAGGTTCAGCCTATTTCGCGCAGTATTTT; CDR3: CASRTGTGSAYFAQYF
V: TRBV12-3/TRBV12-4; J: TRBJ2-3; D: -; size: -; DNA: TGTGCCAGCAGTTTTGTGCGAGGTTCGTCTAGCACAGATACGCAGTATTTT; CDR3: CASSFVRGSSSTDTQYF
V: TRBV12-3/TRBV12-4; J: TRBJ1-5; D: -; size: many; DNA: TGTGCCAGCAGTTTCGGTGGAGTCAATCAGCCCCAGCATTTT; CDR3: CASSFGGVNQPQHF
V: TRBV20-1; J: TRBJ2-3; D: TRBD1; size: -; DNA: TGCAGTGCCCAGACAGGGGGCTCCACAGATACGCAGTATTTT; CDR3: CSAQTGGSTDTQYF
V: TRBV7-2; J: TRBJ2-1; D: -; size: -; DNA: TGTGCCAGCAGCTTGGCGGTAGCCGGTAATGAGCAGTTCTTC; CDR3: CASSLAVAGNEQFF
V: TRBV11-2; J: TRBJ1-4; D: TRBD1; size: few; DNA: TGTGCCAGCAGCTTAGACAGGGGGCGGGAAAAACTGTTTTTT; CDR3: CASSLDRGREKLFF
V: TRBV11-2; J: TRBJ2-3; D: -; size: few; DNA: TGTGCCAGCAGCTTAGGGGGAGAAGATACGCAGTATTTT; CDR3: CASSLGGEDTQYF
V: TRBV3-1; J: TRBJ2-1; D: TRBD2; size: -; DNA: TGTGCCAGCAGCCCTTTCAGGGCGCGGGAGTACAATGAGCAGTTCTTC; CDR3: CASSPFRAREYNEQFF
V: TRBV5-8; J: TRBJ1-1; D: -; size: many; DNA: TGTGCCAGCAGCCCCGGACAGCCACTCAAGGGCACTGAAGCTTTCTTT; CDR3: CASSPGQPLKGTEAFF
V: TRBV9; J: TRBJ2-1; D: -; size: -; DNA: TGTGCCAGCAGCTCCCGAGCCTTGTACAATGAGCAGTTCTTC; CDR3: CASSSRALYNEQFF
V: TRBV7-9; J: TRBJ2-1; D: TRBD2; size: few; DNA: TGTGCCAGCAGCTTAGGACTAGCGAACAACTTCCTCTACAATGAGCAGTTCTTC; CDR3: CASSLGLANNFLYNEQFF
V: TRBV10-3; J: TRBJ2-3; D: TRBD2; size: -; DNA: TGTGCCATCAGTGCAATGACTAGCTGGGATACGCAGTATTTT; CDR3: CAISAMTSWDTQYF
V: TRBV2; J: TRBJ2-3; D: -; size: few; DNA: TGTTCGACAGATACGCAGTATTTT; CDR3: CSTDTQYF
V: TRBV6-1; J: TRBJ2-3; D: -; size: many; DNA: TGTGCCAGCAGTGACGTACGGGCCACTAGCACAGATACGCAGTATTTT; CDR3: CASSDVRATSTDTQYF
V: TRBV6-1; J: TRBJ1-6; D: -; size: -; DNA: TGTGCCAGCAGTGAAAGGCGAGGCTCCTATAATTCACCCCTCCACTTT; CDR3: CASSERRGSYNSPLHF
V: TRBV25-1; J: TRBJ1-2; D: TRBD1; size: -; DNA: TGTGCCAGCAGTGAATGGGACAGGAGGGACTATGGCTACACCTTC; CDR3: CASSEWDRRDYGYTF